These T cell receptor beta chains were read from a single sample in a study of Graves' ophthalmopathy and Graves' hyperthyroidism. TCRdb used MiXCR to reprocess the multiplex PCR reads, holding one entry per CDR3 protein. Among approximately 540,000 distinct CDR3 sequences listed, 35% to 45% were seen once. The specimen sequenced was peripheral blood or thyroid tissue (not recorded which). The receptors derive from an adult man with Graves' hyperthyroidism. Both conserved end residues are part of each CDR3. A D gene is named only where the DNA matches it firmly. The size field is filled for only some rows; it gives once, few, many or a size class.

d_call j_call v_call clone_size cdr3_aa cdr3_nt
TRBD2 TRBJ2-2 TRBV7-6 NA CASSLPTSARRTRELFF TGTGCCAGCAGCTTACCAACTAGCGCGAGACGCACCAGGGAGCTGTTTTTT
TRBD1 TRBJ1-4 TRBV12-3/TRBV12-4 few CASSYAGGGRWGLDEKLFF TGTGCCAGCAGTTACGCAGGGGGCGGCCGGTGGGGGCTGGATGAAAAACTGTTTTTT
NA TRBJ2-2 TRBV6-5 NA CASRGGTENTGELFF TGTGCCAGCAGGGGGGGGACAGAGAACACCGGGGAGCTGTTTTTT
TRBD2 TRBJ2-5 TRBV7-8 NA CASSLGLAGVRTQYF TGTGCCAGCAGCTTAGGACTAGCGGGAGTAAGGACCCAGTACTTC
NA TRBJ2-7 TRBV20-1 NA CSARPPTGYEQYF TGCAGTGCTAGGCCCCCCACAGGCTACGAGCAGTACTTC
NA TRBJ1-6 TRBV28 many CASSFQGWSSPLHF TGTGCCAGCAGTTTTCAGGGCTGGAGTTCACCCCTCCACTTT
TRBD1 TRBJ1-1 TRBV7-6 many CASSPGTGLEAFF TGTGCCAGCAGCCCCGGGACAGGGCTTGAAGCTTTCTTT
TRBD2 TRBJ2-5 TRBV6-5 NA CASSYGGDSRWGETQYF TGTGCCAGCAGTTACGGGGGGGACTCCAGGTGGGGAGAGACCCAGTACTTC
TRBD2 TRBJ2-5 TRBV19 many CASSMSRLAGQETQYF TGTGCCAGTAGTATGAGTCGGCTAGCGGGCCAAGAGACCCAGTACTTC
TRBD1 TRBJ2-7 TRBV29-1 NA CSVVAFPDRGNNEQYF TGCAGCGTTGTTGCTTTTCCGGACAGGGGAAACAATGAGCAGTACTTC
NA TRBJ2-7 TRBV5-1 many CASSLVLRDEQYF TGCGCCAGCAGCTTGGTACTCAGGGACGAGCAGTACTTC
NA TRBJ1-1 TRBV19 many CASSIVRMNTEAFF TGTGCCAGTAGTATAGTTCGGATGAACACTGAAGCTTTCTTT
NA TRBJ1-1 TRBV7-9 many CASSQFTGLGVNTEAFF TGTGCCAGCAGCCAATTCACGGGGCTTGGGGTGAACACTGAAGCTTTCTTT
NA TRBJ1-4 TRBV7-8 many CASSLYTRGTNEKLFF TGTGCCAGCAGCTTGTATACCAGGGGTACTAATGAAAAACTGTTTTTT
NA TRBJ1-5 TRBV12-3/TRBV12-4 NA CASSEGGLNQPRHF TGTGCCAGCAGCGAAGGCGGCTTGAATCAGCCCCGGCATTTT
NA TRBJ1-6 TRBV6-1 NA CASSLSDISPLHF TGTGCCAGCAGTTTATCGGACATCTCACCCCTCCACTTT
NA TRBJ2-2 TRBV15 NA CASSRPPHTGELFF TGTGCCAGCAGTCGACCCCCTCACACCGGGGAGCTGTTTTTT
NA TRBJ2-2 TRBV12-3/TRBV12-4 NA CASTLREGTGELFF TGTGCCAGCACCCTACGTGAGGGCACCGGGGAGCTGTTTTTT
NA TRBJ2-7 TRBV9 NA CASGDSGPYNEQYF TGTGCCAGCGGAGACAGTGGACCGTACAATGAGCAGTACTTC
TRBD1 TRBJ1-5 TRBV27 NA CASRGAGGSQPQHF TGTGCCAGCAGGGGGGCAGGGGGCAGTCAGCCCCAGCATTTT
TRBD1 TRBJ2-1 TRBV5-5 NA CASSLRGQGDEQFF TGTGCCAGCAGCTTGCGAGGACAGGGCGATGAGCAGTTCTTC
NA TRBJ2-6 TRBV7-9 many CAGGKLSGANVLTF TGTGCTGGGGGAAAGCTCTCTGGGGCCAACGTCCTGACTTTC
NA TRBJ2-6 TRBV6-5 many CASSYVPGANVLTF TGTGCCAGCAGTTACGTTCCCGGGGCCAACGTCCTGACTTTC
NA TRBJ1-1 TRBV15 few CATSRERLGLAEAFF TGTGCCACCAGCAGAGAGAGACTCGGACTGGCTGAAGCTTTCTTT
NA TRBJ2-5 TRBV7-9 many CASRQGQETQYF TGTGCCAGCAGACAGGGACAAGAGACCCAGTACTTC
NA TRBJ1-3 TRBV19 many CASSTGTSGNTIYF TGTGCCAGTAGTACAGGCACCTCTGGAAACACCATATATTTT
TRBD2 TRBJ2-7 TRBV10-3 many CAISGTSDSEQYF TGTGCCATCAGTGGGACTAGCGATTCCGAGCAGTACTTC
NA TRBJ1-2 TRBV20-1 many CSAIASFSGYTF TGCAGTGCTATAGCCAGTTTTAGTGGCTACACCTTC
TRBD1 TRBJ1-1 TRBV2 NA CASRDRGWTEAFF TGTGCCAGCAGGGACAGGGGTTGGACTGAAGCTTTCTTT
NA TRBJ2-5 TRBV19 NA CASSRGVETQYF TGTGCCAGTAGTAGGGGCGTAGAGACCCAGTACTTC
NA TRBJ2-2 TRBV19 many CASSTTVGRRNTGELFF TGTGCCAGTAGTACCACGGTGGGACGGAGGAACACCGGGGAGCTGTTTTTT
TRBD1 TRBJ1-1 TRBV5-6 NA CASSFVVTGVVRGTEAFF TGTGCCAGCAGCTTCGTCGTTACAGGGGTGGTTAGGGGCACTGAAGCTTTCTTT
NA TRBJ1-4 TRBV11-2 many CASSPDGREKLFF TGTGCCAGCAGCCCCGACGGCAGAGAAAAACTGTTTTTT
TRBD1 TRBJ1-2 TRBV15 many CATSRAGTGPNYGYTF TGTGCCACCAGCAGGGCCGGGACAGGCCCTAACTATGGCTACACCTTC
NA TRBJ1-6 TRBV7-9 many CASSVDYNSPLHF TGTGCCAGCAGCGTCGATTATAATTCACCCCTCCACTTT
NA TRBJ2-2 TRBV5-1 many CASSLAGKNTGELFF TGCGCCAGCAGCTTGGCGGGGAAAAACACCGGGGAGCTGTTTTTT
NA TRBJ2-7 TRBV10-1 many CASSEDSPYEQYF TGCGCCAGCAGTGAGGACAGTCCCTACGAGCAGTACTTC
TRBD2 TRBJ2-7 TRBV5-1 NA CARSLVVAGTYNEQYF TGCGCCAGAAGCTTGGTGGTAGCGGGAACCTACAATGAGCAGTACTTC
TRBD1 TRBJ1-5 TRBV6-2/TRBV6-3 many CASSRAGTGGDQPQHF TGTGCCAGCAGTCGCGCCGGGACAGGGGGCGATCAGCCCCAGCATTTT
TRBD1 TRBJ2-7 TRBV6-5 NA CASSYLPGGSYEQYF TGTGCCAGCAGTTACCTCCCAGGGGGATCCTACGAGCAGTACTTC
NA TRBJ1-5 TRBV12-3/TRBV12-4 many CASSLSADQPQHF TGTGCCAGCAGTTTATCGGCAGATCAGCCCCAGCATTTT
NA TRBJ2-5 TRBV6-1 many CASSERGQYQETQYF TGTGCCAGCAGTGAACGCGGACAGTACCAAGAGACCCAGTACTTC
TRBD1 TRBJ1-1 TRBV20-1 many CSARDITGQGEAFF TGCAGTGCTAGAGATATCACCGGACAGGGTGAAGCTTTCTTT
NA TRBJ2-7 TRBV7-9 many CASSFTGTGYEQYF TGTGCCAGCAGCTTTACCGGGACCGGTTACGAGCAGTACTTC
NA TRBJ1-2 TRBV9 many CASSLSAGGDNYGYTF TGTGCCAGCAGCCTGAGTGCGGGGGGCGATAACTATGGCTACACCTTC
NA TRBJ1-1 TRBV2 few CASSERGAGAEAFF TGTGCCAGCAGTGAACGGGGGGCCGGGGCTGAAGCTTTCTTT